This paragraph reports one T cell receptor (beta chain). Its specificity is not known. The DNA ends 3 residues before the CDR3 does, and the rest of the CDR3 is filled in from the germline J gene. Produced via immunoSEQ multiplex PCR; TCRdb's table is partial and in-frame only. Reported are about 30,000 clones; the ten largest clones contain approximately 8.1%. The data were taken from a study of Tregs in tolerant kidney transplant recipients. Study summary: Related graft donors supplied nonmyeloablative bone marrow transplants, and mixed chimerism was transient. General study findings and limits: The small number of patients limits these findings pending further validation. For some patients, primers changed over time, blocking nucleotide-level comparison. Activated donor B cell expansion appeared to reveal the most relevant donor-specific TCRbeta repertoire.

V dropped 6 bases and J dropped 6 bases, with 5 bases sitting between them. The germline V gene has CDR1 SGHVS and CDR2 FQNEAQ. The CDR3 totals 11 residues. The rearrangement uses TRBV7-8 and TRBJ2-2; D gene ambiguous. Material: CD8+ T cells from blood, obtained before the transplant. This TCR was sampled from a human donor who received a combined kidney and bone marrow transplant. The sequenced CDR3 bases are TGTGCCAGCAGGGCCCCCGGGGAG. The encoded protein is CASRAPGE. The whole CDR3 region reads CASRAPGELFF.